This T cell receptor beta chain was captured by sequencing in a study of CD8 T cells in ankylosing spondylitis. With respect to this clonotype: Its antigen is not identified.

Study-wide findings and caveats: A subset of motif variants has previously been described in the synovial fluid and blood of reactive arthritis. There was a TCR beta motif, made of 7 to 9 highly homologous variants, that appeared characteristic of ankylosing spondylitis blood.

The CDR3 runs to 16 residues. Trimming at V came to 6 bases and at J to 5 bases, leaving 11 bases not matched to a gene. TCRdb re-derived calls from the 5' RACE reads in MiXCR, one entry per CDR3 protein. The profile covers approximately 400,000 distinct CDR3 sequences, with under 20% appearing a single time and 1% taken by the ten largest. This TCR came from a male donor with ankylosing spondylitis. The chain carries TRBV12-3 or TRBV12-4 and TRBJ2-1; 9 nucleotides line up with TRBD1. Sequencing was performed on blood, either unsorted or a sorted T cell fraction (not recorded which). CDR3 nucleotides: TGTGCCAGCAGGGTGAACAGGGGGCTAGTGGACAATGAGCAGTTCTTC. As protein: CASRVNRGLVDNEQFF.